These T cell receptor beta chains were read from a single sample in a study of cytomegalovirus exposure and HLA in healthy donors. The method was immunoSEQ multiplex PCR; TCRdb's version includes in-frame clones alone and lacks a portion of them. This sample has about 130,000 clones; about four fifths occur once, and the top ten carry about 0.71%. The sequenced material came from PBMCs. The receptor source for this set is a man aged 18 to 30 in good health and CMV-seronegative. Each CDR3 is given with its conserved first and last residue. A D gene is named only where the DNA matches it firmly. Clone size is shown for a subset of rows, as once, few, many or a class of expanded clone.

TRBV6-4	TRBJ1-2	-	TRBD1	TGTGCCAGCAGTGAATACGACAGGGCTTCGGATGGCTACACCTTC	CASSEYDRASDGYTF
TRBV30	TRBJ2-3	-	TRBD2	TGTGCCTTACAGCGGGGGAGCACAGATACGCAGTATTTT	CALQRGSTDTQYF
TRBV6-5	TRBJ1-2	-	-	TGTGCCAGCAGTTACTCTGAATTGGGGGCCTATGGCTACACCTTC	CASSYSELGAYGYTF
TRBV7-3	TRBJ1-1	-	-	TGTGCCAGCAGCTTAGGCGGTACCCTCAGGGCCGACTTT	CASSLGGTLRADF
TRBV7-9	TRBJ2-1	-	-	TGTGCCAGCAGCTTAGTTGCGGGGCCAACATACAATGAGCAGTTCTTC	CASSLVAGPTYNEQFF
TRBV13	TRBJ1-6	once	-	TGTGCCAGCAGCTTAGGGGTCAGCTCCTATAATTCACCCCTCCACTTT	CASSLGVSSYNSPLHF
TRBV2	TRBJ2-7	-	TRBD2	TGTGCCAGCAGTCCTCGGGGACTAGCGGTCTACGAGCAGTACTTC	CASSPRGLAVYEQYF
TRBV27	TRBJ2-7	-	-	TGTGCCAGCAGTTCCCCCAGAAGAGGATTCGAGCAGTACTTC	CASSSPRRGFEQYF
TRBV5-1	TRBJ1-3	-	TRBD1	TGCGCCAGCAGCGACGCAGGGGGCTCTGGAAACACCATATATTTT	CASSDAGGSGNTIYF
TRBV19	TRBJ2-2	-	TRBD1	TGTGCCAGTAGTAGGACAGGGGCGACCGGGGAGCTGTTTTTT	CASSRTGATGELFF
TRBV9	TRBJ2-5	-	TRBD2	TGTGCCAGCAGCGTAGGCGGGGGGGGTCTTCAAGAGACCCAGTACTTC	CASSVGGGGLQETQYF
TRBV6-5	TRBJ1-1	-	-	TGTGCCAGCAGTAGTCAGGGGATTGAAGCTTTCTTT	CASSSQGIEAFF
TRBV6-4	TRBJ1-1	-	TRBD1	TGTGCCAGCAGTCCTACGGGACAGACGAACACTGAAGCTTTCTTT	CASSPTGQTNTEAFF
TRBV19	TRBJ1-5	once	-	TGTGCCAGTGGCAATAGCAATCAGCCCCAGCATTTT	CASGNSNQPQHF
TRBV7-2	TRBJ2-7	-	TRBD1	TGTGCCAGCAGTTCCCGGGGACAGGGATTGCTCTACGAGCAGTACTTC	CASSSRGQGLLYEQYF
TRBV13	TRBJ1-1	-	TRBD1	TGTGCCAGCAGCGTCCGACAGGGGGCGGCGAACACTGAAGCTTTCTTT	CASSVRQGAANTEAFF
TRBV10-3	TRBJ1-4	-	-	TGTGCCATCAGTGAGTCCCGGGCAACTAATGAAAAACTGTTTTTT	CAISESRATNEKLFF
TRBV7-2	TRBJ2-1	-	-	TGTGCCAGCAGCTCCCGAGGAGTCAATGAGCAGTTCTTC	CASSSRGVNEQFF
TRBV5-8	TRBJ2-5	-	-	TGTGCCAGCAGCTTCGGTGACTGGCGGGGTCGCTACCAAGAGACCCAGTACTTC	CASSFGDWRGRYQETQYF
TRBV2	TRBJ1-4	-	-	TGTGCCAGCAGTGCGGACGGGGGGGCGACTAATGAAAAACTGTTTTTT	CASSADGGATNEKLFF
TRBV2	TRBJ1-1	-	-	TGTGCCAGCATGACAGGATCCACTGAAGCTTTCTTT	CASMTGSTEAFF
TRBV28	TRBJ1-3	few	-	TGTGCCAGCAGGCGACGGGAACTCTCTGGAAACACCATATATTTT	CASRRRELSGNTIYF
TRBV7-2	TRBJ2-5	once	-	TGTGCCAGCAGCACAACCCCGACAGTCGCTGGGGAGACCCAGTACTTC	CASSTTPTVAGETQYF
TRBV19	TRBJ1-1	-	-	TGTGCCAGTAGTATAAAATGGCATTCAGAGAACACTGAAGCTTTCTTT	CASSIKWHSENTEAFF
TRBV9	TRBJ2-7	-	-	TGTGCCAGCAGCGTAGGGGTAGGGTCCCCTTGGGTCGGGGAAAGCTCCTACGAGCAGTACTTC	CASSVGVGSPWVGESSYEQYF
TRBV7-9	TRBJ1-2	-	-	TGTGCCAGCAGCTTAGAACGGGGTTTGGACTATGGCTACACCTTC	CASSLERGLDYGYTF
TRBV29-1	TRBJ2-7	-	-	TGCAGCGTAACCCCCTTCCGGGGTGTGGAAGAGCAGTACTTC	CSVTPFRGVEEQYF
TRBV7-9	TRBJ2-1	-	-	TGTGCCAGCAGCGACGCGGGACTCCACTGGCTTGAGCAGTTCTTC	CASSDAGLHWLEQFF
TRBV29-1	TRBJ1-1	-	TRBD1	TGCAGCGTTGTAAGGAGGGGGCAGAACACTGAAGCTTTCTTT	CSVVRRGQNTEAFF
TRBV7-9	TRBJ1-1	-	-	TGTGCCAGCAGCCGCCAGGGAAACACTGAAGCTTTCTTT	CASSRQGNTEAFF
TRBV7-8	TRBJ2-5	-	TRBD1	TGTGCCGGGAATCGTCCCCCGAGGGGGACAGACAACGACCAAGAGACCCAGTACTTC	CAGNRPPRGTDNDQETQYF
TRBV5-5	TRBJ2-7	-	TRBD1	TGTGCCAGCAGCCCCCGCTTGGGGCAGGGGGCGCTTGAGCAGTACTTC	CASSPRLGQGALEQYF
TRBV7-2	TRBJ2-1	-	TRBD2	TGTGCCAGCAGAGAAAGCGGGGGGGCCTACAATGAGCAGTTCTTC	CASRESGGAYNEQFF
TRBV6-1	TRBJ2-2	-	-	TGTGCCAGCAGTGAAGCCCCCTACACCGGGGAGCTGTTTTTT	CASSEAPYTGELFF
TRBV6-1	TRBJ2-5	-	TRBD1	TGTGCCAGCAGTGAAGACAGGGGGCGCCTAGAGACCCAGTACTTC	CASSEDRGRLETQYF
TRBV9	TRBJ1-4	-	-	TGTGCCAGCAGCGTAGCGTGGGGGAGGAGTGAAAAACTGTTTTTT	CASSVAWGRSEKLFF
TRBV28	TRBJ2-3	-	-	TGTGCCAGCAGTCCAGGGCGGGGGCGCCTCACAGATACGCAGTATTTT	CASSPGRGRLTDTQYF
TRBV5-1	TRBJ2-5	-	-	TGCGCCAGCAGCTTGATTAGTCCTTCTACTGAGACCCAGTACTTC	CASSLISPSTETQYF